Ten or more counts support the clone carrying this T cell receptor beta chain. What it binds is unknown. The data stem from a study of human T cells and chemical hapten exposure. Looking at the study overall: During the roughly 25-week study period, patients had diphenylcyclopropenone applied to the scalp every week. Study-level findings and limits: The study found that DPC sensitization did not change TCRs above 1 in 1000 frequency. Large CDR3 similarity clusters arose significantly more often from expanded TCRs than from controls.

TCRdb reprocessed the RACE reads via MiXCR and lists one record per CDR3 protein. In the table there are more than 85,000 distinct CDR3 sequences, 6.5% to 10% of which are singletons. Germline CDR1 is LNHDA and CDR2 is SQIVND (reference sequence). The ends were cut back, 3 bases at V and 0 bases at J, with 11 bases in the middle. The CDR3 totals 16 residues. As for time point: pre-sensitization, week 0. Treatment: therapeutic diphenylcyclopropenone sensitization with weekly scalp DPC. Prior to each patch test being applied, blood was drawn. The input for sequencing was whole blood, taken in connection with sensitization to the hapten diphenylcyclopropenone (DPC). The chain has TRBV19 and TRBJ2-2; the D gene could be TRBD1 or TRBD2 (5 bases each). The sequence was collected from a man aged 35-49 years with alopecia areata. Some clones in this sample may be carry-over from other donors' samples. Written as DNA, the CDR3 is TGTGCCAGTAGTATCCGGGGACGCCCGAACACCGGGGAGCTGTTTTTT. Translation gives CASSIRGRPNTGELFF. Using reference TRBV19 and TRBJ2-2 for the parts outside the CDR3, the full variable domain is DGGITQSPKYLFRKEGQNVTLSCEQNLNHDAMYWYRQDPGQGLRLIYYSQIVNDFQKGDIAEGYSVSREKKESFPLTVTSAQKNPTAFYLCASSIRGRPNTGELFFGEGSRLTVL.